This TCR beta chain was observed in a study of T-cell reconstitution after alpha-beta-depleted transplantation in children. V lost 2 bases, J lost 0 bases, and 17 bases lay in between. The CDR3 covers 19 residues. CDR1 is MNHEY, CDR2 SMNVEV, per germline (reference sequence). Unique molecular identifiers were incorporated into the prepared TCRbeta library. Via MiXCR, TCRdb re-called the PCR reads, giving one row per CDR3 protein. The data hold about 370,000 distinct CDR3 sequences, with just over 20% observed a single time. The chain uses TRBV27 and TRBJ2-6; D may be TRBD2 (6 bases). The sample consisted of PBMCs from the stem cell graft donor, taken from the stem cell graft. The clonotype comes from a human donor who donated a stem cell graft to a child with acute myeloid leukemia. CDR3 coding DNA: TGTGCCAGCAGTTTAAATACGGGACTGGGCCTCTCTGGGGCCAACGTCCTGACTTTC. Its protein is CASSLNTGLGLSGANVLTF.